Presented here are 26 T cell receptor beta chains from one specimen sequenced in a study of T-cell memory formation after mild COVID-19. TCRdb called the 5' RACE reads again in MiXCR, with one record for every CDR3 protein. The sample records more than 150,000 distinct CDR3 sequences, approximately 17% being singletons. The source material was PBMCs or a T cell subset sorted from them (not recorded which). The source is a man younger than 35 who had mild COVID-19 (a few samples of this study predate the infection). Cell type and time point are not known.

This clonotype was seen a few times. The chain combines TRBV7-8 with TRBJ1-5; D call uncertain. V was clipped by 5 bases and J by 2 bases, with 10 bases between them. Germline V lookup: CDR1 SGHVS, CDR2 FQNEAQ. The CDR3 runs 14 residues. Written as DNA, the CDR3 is TGTGCCAGCAGCGCTAGGGAGGGCAATCAGCCCCAGCATTTT. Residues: CASSAREGNQPQHF. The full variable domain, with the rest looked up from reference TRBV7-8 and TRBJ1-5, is GAGVSQSPRYKVAKRGQDVALRCDPISGHVSLFWYQQALGQGPEFLTYFQNEAQLDKSGLPSDRFFAERPEGSVSTLKIQRTQQEDSAVYLCASSAREGNQPQHFGDGTRLSIL.

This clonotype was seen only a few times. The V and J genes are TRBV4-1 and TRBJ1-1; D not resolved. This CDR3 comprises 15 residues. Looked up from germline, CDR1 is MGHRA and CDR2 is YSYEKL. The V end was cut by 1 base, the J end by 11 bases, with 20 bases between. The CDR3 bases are TGCGCCAGCAGCCAAGGATTCGTTTCCGTGGGGTGGGCTTTCTTT. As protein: CASSQGFVSVGWAFF.

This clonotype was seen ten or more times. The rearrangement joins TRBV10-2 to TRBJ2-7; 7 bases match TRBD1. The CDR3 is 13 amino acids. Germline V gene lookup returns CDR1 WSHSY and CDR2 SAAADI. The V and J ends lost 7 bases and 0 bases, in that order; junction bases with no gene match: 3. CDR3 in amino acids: CASMTGHSYEQYF. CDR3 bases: TGCGCCAGCATGACAGGGCACTCCTACGAGCAGTACTTC.

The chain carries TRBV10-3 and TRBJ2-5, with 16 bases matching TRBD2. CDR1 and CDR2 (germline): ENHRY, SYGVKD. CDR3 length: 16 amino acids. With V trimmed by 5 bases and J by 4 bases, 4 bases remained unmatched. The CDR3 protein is CAISKGTSGGAETQYF. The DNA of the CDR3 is TGTGCCATCAGTAAAGGGACTAGCGGGGGGGCAGAGACCCAGTACTTC.

The CDR3 region has the DNA TGTGCCAGCAGCCATTCCGGACAGACAGATACGCAGTATTTT. It translates to CASSHSGQTDTQYF. The V and J genes are TRBV3-1 and TRBJ2-3; possibly TRBD1 for D (6 bases). V lost 3 bases, J lost 3 bases, and 10 bases lay in between. The CDR3 covers 14 residues. Germline V lookup: CDR1 LGHDT, CDR2 YNNKEL (reference sequence).

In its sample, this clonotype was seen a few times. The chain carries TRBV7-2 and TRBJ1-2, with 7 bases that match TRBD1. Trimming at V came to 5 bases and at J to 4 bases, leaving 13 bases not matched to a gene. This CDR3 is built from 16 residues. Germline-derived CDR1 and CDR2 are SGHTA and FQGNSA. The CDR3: CASSTDRDGRRYGYTF. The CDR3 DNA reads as TGTGCCAGCAGCACAGACAGGGACGGGCGACGCTATGGCTACACCTTC.

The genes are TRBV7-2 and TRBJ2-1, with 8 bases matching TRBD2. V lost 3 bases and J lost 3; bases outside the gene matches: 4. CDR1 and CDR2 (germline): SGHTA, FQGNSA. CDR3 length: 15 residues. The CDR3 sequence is CASSFRAGVYNEQFF. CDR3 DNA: TGTGCCAGCAGCTTCCGAGCGGGGGTCTACAATGAGCAGTTCTTC.

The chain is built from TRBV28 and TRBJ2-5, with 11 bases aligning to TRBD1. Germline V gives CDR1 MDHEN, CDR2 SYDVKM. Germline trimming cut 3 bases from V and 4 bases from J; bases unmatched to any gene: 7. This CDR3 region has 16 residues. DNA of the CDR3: TGTGCCAGCAGTTTCTCCCGGACAGGGGGCGGAGAGACCCAGTACTTC. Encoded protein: CASSFSRTGGGETQYF.

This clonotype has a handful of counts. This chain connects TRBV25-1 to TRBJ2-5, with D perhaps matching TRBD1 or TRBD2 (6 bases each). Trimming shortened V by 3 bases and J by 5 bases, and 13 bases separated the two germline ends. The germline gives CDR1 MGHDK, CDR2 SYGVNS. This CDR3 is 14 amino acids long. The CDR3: CASSDGGPGETQYF. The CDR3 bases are TGTGCCAGCAGTGATGGGGGGCCAGGGGAGACCCAGTACTTC.

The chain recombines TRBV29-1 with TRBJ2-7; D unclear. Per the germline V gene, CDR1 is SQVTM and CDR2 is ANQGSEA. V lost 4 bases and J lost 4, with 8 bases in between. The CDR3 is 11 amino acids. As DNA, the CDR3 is TGCAGCGTTGGCGACGGGTACGAGCAGTACGTC. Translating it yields CSVGDGYEQYV.

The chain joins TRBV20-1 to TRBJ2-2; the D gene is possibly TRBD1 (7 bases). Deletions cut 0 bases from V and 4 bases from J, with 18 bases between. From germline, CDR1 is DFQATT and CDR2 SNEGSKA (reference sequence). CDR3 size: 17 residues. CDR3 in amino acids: CSARDRRRQGGTGELFF. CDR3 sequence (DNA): TGCAGTGCTAGAGATCGGCGGAGACAGGGAGGCACCGGGGAGCTGTTTTTT.

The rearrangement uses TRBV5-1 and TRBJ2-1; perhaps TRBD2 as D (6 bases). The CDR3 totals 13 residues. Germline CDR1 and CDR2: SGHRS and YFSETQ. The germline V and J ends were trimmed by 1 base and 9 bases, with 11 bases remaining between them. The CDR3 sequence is CASSLTGVVEQFF. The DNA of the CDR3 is TGCGCCAGCAGCTTGACGGGGGTGGTTGAGCAGTTCTTC.

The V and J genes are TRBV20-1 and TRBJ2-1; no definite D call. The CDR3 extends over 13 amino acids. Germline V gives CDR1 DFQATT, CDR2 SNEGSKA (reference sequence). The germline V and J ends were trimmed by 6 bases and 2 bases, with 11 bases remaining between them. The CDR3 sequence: CSAPPATYNEQFF. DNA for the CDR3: TGCAGTGCCCCCCCCGCAACCTACAATGAGCAGTTCTTC.

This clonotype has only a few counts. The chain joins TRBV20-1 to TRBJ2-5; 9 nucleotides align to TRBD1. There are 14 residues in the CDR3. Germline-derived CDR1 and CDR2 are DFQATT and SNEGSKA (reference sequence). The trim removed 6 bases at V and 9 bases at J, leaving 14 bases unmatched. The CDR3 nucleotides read TGCAGTGCCCGACGGGACAGGGTACCAGGGGCCCAGTACTTC. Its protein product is CSARRDRVPGAQYF.

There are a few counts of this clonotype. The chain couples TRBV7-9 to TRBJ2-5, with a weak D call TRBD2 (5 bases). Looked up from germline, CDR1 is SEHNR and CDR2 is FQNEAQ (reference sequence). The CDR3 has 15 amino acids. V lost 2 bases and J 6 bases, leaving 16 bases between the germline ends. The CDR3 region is CASSLTASPGKTQYF. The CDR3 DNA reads TGTGCCAGCAGCTTAACGGCTTCACCCGGGAAGACCCAGTACTTC.

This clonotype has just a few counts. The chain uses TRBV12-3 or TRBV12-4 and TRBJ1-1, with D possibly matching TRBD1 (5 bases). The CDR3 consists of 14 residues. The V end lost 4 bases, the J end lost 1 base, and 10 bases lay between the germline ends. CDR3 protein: CASSSYGANTEAFF. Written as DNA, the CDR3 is TGTGCCAGCAGTTCATATGGGGCGAACACTGAAGCTTTCTTT.

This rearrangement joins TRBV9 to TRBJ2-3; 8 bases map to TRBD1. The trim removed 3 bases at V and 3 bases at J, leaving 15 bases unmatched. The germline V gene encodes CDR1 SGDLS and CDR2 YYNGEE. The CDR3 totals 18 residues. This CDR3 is CASSAGLLGRGQTDTQYF. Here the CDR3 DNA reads TGTGCCAGCAGCGCAGGTCTCCTCGGCAGGGGGCAAACAGATACGCAGTATTTT.

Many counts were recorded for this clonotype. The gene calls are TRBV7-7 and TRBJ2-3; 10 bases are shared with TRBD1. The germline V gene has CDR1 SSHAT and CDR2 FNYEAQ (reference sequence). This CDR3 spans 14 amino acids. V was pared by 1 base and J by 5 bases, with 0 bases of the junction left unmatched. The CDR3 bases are TGTGCCAGCAGCTTAGGGACAGGGGGAGATACGCAGTATTTT. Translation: CASSLGTGGDTQYF.

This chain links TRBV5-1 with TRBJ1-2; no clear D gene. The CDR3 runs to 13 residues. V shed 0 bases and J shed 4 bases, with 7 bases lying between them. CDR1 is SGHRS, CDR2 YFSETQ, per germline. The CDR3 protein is CASSLGRTYGYTF. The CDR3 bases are TGCGCCAGCAGCTTGGGCCGGACCTATGGCTACACCTTC.

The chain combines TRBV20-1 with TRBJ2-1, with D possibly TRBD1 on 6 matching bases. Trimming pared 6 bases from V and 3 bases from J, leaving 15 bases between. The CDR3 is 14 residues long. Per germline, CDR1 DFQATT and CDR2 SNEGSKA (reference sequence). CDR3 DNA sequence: TGCAGTGCACGAGGGGGACACGTCTACAATGAGCAGTTCTTC. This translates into CSARGGHVYNEQFF.

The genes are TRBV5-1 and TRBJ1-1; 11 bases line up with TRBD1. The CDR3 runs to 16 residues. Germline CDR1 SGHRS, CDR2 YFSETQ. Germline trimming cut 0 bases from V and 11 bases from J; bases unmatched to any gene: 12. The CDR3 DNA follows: TGCGCCAGCAGCTTGGGGACAGGGGGCAACATTTTAATGGCTTTCTTT. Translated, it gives CASSLGTGGNILMAFF.

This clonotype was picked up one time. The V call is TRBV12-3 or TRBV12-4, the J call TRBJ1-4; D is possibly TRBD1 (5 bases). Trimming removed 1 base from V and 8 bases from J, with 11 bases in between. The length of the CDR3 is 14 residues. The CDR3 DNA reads TGTGCCAGCAGTTTAGAGGGGTTCGGCGAAAAACTGTTTTTT. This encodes CASSLEGFGEKLFF.

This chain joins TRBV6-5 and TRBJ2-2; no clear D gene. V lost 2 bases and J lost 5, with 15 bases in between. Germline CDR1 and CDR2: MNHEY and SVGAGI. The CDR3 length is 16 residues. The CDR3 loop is CASSYQAPLRTGELFF. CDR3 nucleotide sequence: TGTGCCAGCAGTTACCAGGCGCCGCTACGGACCGGGGAGCTGTTTTTT.

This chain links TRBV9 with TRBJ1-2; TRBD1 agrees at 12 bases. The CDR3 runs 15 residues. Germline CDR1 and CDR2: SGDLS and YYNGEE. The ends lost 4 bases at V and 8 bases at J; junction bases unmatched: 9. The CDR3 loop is CASSISGQGAEGYTF. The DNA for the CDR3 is TGTGCCAGCAGCATATCGGGACAGGGGGCGGAGGGCTACACCTTC.

CDR3 loop: CASTGGRAQYF. For the CDR3, the DNA is TGTGCCAGCACCGGGGGGCGGGCCCAGTACTTC. The chain has TRBV6-5 and TRBJ2-5; D is perhaps TRBD2 (7 bases). Germline CDR1 MNHEY, CDR2 SVGAGI. The CDR3 consists of 11 residues. V lost 7 bases, J lost 9 bases, and 12 bases lay in between.

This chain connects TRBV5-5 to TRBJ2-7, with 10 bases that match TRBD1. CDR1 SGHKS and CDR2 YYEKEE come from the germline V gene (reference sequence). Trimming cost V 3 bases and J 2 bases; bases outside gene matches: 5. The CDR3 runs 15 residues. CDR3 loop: CASSSLGQGAYEQYF. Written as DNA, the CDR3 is TGTGCCAGCAGCTCCCTAGGACAGGGGGCCTACGAGCAGTACTTC.